The text below deals with one TCR beta chain. These data originate in a study of blood T cell repertoires in COVID-19. Study-level background: From the United States, Italy and Spain came samples of acute and convalescent COVID-19.

Sequencing was performed with immunoSEQ multiplex PCR; in TCRdb, only in-frame clones are kept and a portion is missing. The sample carries over 40,000 clones, about 89% recorded once. Germline V gives CDR1 SGHAT, CDR2 FQNNGV. This CDR3 is 17 amino acids long. The V segment lost 4 bases and the J segment 8 bases; nucleotides outside the gene matches: 12. The chain couples TRBV11-2 to TRBJ2-2; 11 nucleotides match TRBD2. The sequence derives from a human donor in a cohort sampled during active COVID-19. The sample was peripheral blood. CDR3 protein: CASSYSEASGRMGELFF. CDR3 in DNA: TGTGCCAGCAGCTACTCCGAGGCTAGCGGGAGGATGGGGGAGCTGTTTTTT.